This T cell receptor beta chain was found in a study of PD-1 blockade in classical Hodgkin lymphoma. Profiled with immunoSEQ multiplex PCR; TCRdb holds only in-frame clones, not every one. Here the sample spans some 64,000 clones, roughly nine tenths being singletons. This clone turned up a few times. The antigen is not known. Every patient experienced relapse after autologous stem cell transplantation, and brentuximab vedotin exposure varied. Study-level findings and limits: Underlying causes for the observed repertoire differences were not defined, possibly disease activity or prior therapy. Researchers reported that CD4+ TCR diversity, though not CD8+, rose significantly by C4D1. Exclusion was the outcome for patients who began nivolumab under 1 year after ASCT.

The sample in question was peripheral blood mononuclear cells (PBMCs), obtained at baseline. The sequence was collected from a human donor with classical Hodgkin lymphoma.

CDR3 residues: CASSLGVGKGNTIYF. As DNA, the CDR3 is TGCGCCAGCAGCTTGGGGGTAGGGAAAGGAAACACCATATATTTT. The chain is built from TRBV5-1 and TRBJ1-3; D unresolved. Germline CDR1 SGHRS, CDR2 YFSETQ. V dropped 0 bases and J dropped 4 bases, with 11 bases sitting between them. The CDR3 spans 15 residues.